This T cell receptor (beta chain) was captured in a study of CD8 T cells in ankylosing spondylitis. Study-wide findings and caveats: Roughly eight highly homologous variants formed a TCR beta motif that appeared characteristic of ankylosing spondylitis blood. Disease-associated clones were reportedly significantly overrepresented in matched ankylosing spondylitis synovial fluid.

This clonotype was observed at least ten times. Antigen specificity is unknown. Construction of TCR beta libraries was performed using quantitative 5'-RACE with molecular barcodes. TCRdb re-called the 5' RACE reads with MiXCR, one entry per CDR3 protein. The data contain around 39,000 distinct CDR3 sequences, 8% to 13% of them singletons. V shed 3 bases and J shed 5 bases, with 17 bases lying between them. Germline values: CDR1 ENHRY, CDR2 SYGVKD. The CDR3 runs 16 residues. V is TRBV10-3 and J is TRBJ2-1; D is perhaps TRBD2 (5 bases). Source material: synovial fluid, either unsorted or a sorted T cell fraction (not recorded which). The TCR originated in a male donor with ankylosing spondylitis. The CDR3 spells CAISDGVASTDNEQFF. In nucleotides, the CDR3 is TGTGCCATCAGTGATGGGGTGGCTAGCACAGACAATGAGCAGTTCTTC.